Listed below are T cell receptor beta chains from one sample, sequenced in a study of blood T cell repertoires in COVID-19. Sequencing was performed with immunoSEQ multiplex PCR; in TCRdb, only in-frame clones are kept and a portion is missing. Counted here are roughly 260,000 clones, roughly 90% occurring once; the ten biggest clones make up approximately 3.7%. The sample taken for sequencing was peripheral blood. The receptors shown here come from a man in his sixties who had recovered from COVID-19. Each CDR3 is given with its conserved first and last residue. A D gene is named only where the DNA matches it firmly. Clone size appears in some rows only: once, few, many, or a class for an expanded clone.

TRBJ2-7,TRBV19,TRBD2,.,CASSTSHRTSGAYEQYF,TGTGCCAGTAGTACCAGCCATCGAACTAGCGGGGCCTACGAGCAGTACTTC
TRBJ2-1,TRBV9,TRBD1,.,CASSVTTGGEQFF,TGTGCCAGCAGCGTAACGACAGGGGGTGAGCAGTTCTTC
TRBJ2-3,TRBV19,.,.,CASSIWASSTDTQYF,TGTGCCAGTAGTATCTGGGCTTCTAGCACAGATACGCAGTATTTT
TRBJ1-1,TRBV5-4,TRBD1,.,CASSLGIGTGTEAFF,TGTGCCAGCAGCTTGGGTATTGGGACAGGGACTGAAGCTTTCTTT
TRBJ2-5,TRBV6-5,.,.,CASSLEAGTQYF,TGTGCCAGCAGCCTAGAGGCCGGGACCCAGTACTTC
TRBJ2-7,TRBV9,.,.,CASSVGTGLGYEQYF,TGTGCCAGCAGCGTAGGAACAGGGTTGGGCTACGAGCAGTACTTC
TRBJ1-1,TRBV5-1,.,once,CASSLKAANTEAFF,TGCGCCAGCAGCTTAAAGGCGGCGAACACTGAAGCTTTCTTT
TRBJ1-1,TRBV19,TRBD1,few,CASSRTGEGEAFF,TGTGCCAGTAGCCGGACAGGGGAGGGTGAAGCTTTCTTT
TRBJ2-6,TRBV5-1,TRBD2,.,CASSSGSGGPSSGANVLTF,TGCGCCAGCAGCTCGGGTAGCGGGGGTCCCTCCTCTGGGGCCAACGTCCTGACTTTC
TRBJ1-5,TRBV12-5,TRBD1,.,CASGPGQGIHQPQHF,TGTGCTAGTGGCCCCGGACAGGGGATCCATCAGCCCCAGCATTTT
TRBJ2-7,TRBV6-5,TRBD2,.,CASSLGLAGGHNEQYF,TGTGCCAGCAGTTTGGGACTAGCGGGGGGGCACAACGAGCAGTACTTC
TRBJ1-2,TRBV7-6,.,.,CASSLVVSGLESNYGYTF,TGTGCCAGCAGCTTAGTGGTATCAGGGTTGGAATCTAACTATGGCTACACCTTC
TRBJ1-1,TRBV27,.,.,CASSLLRATDLRNTEAFF,TGTGCCAGCAGTTTACTCAGGGCCACGGATTTACGGAACACTGAAGCTTTCTTT
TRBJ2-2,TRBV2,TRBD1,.,CASSRDRYTGELFF,TGTGCCAGCAGTCGGGACAGATACACCGGGGAGCTGTTTTTT
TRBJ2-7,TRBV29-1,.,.,CSVLNRDSYSYEQYF,TGCAGCGTACTTAACCGGGACTCTTACTCCTACGAGCAGTACTTC
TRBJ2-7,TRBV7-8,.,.,CASSLAELSSYEQYF,TGTGCCAGCAGCTTAGCGGAGCTGAGCTCCTACGAGCAGTACTTC
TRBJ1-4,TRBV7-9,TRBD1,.,CASSRGDREIEKLFF,TGTGCCAGCAGCCGGGGGGACAGGGAGATTGAAAAACTGTTTTTT
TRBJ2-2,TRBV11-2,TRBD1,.,CASSRDRGRDGELFF,TGTGCCAGCAGCAGGGACAGGGGGCGAGACGGGGAGCTGTTTTTT
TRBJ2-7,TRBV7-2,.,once,CASSLGRAFYEQYF,TGTGCCAGCAGCTTAGGGCGGGCTTTCTACGAGCAGTACTTC
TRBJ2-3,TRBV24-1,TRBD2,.,CATSDRSGGPDTQYF,TGTGCCACCAGTGACAGATCGGGGGGTCCAGATACGCAGTATTTT
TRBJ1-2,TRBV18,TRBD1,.,CASGGTGASTYTF,TGTGCCAGCGGGGGGACAGGAGCCAGTACCTACACCTTC
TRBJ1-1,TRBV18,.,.,CASSSGPNTEAFF,TGTGCCAGCTCATCCGGTCCGAACACTGAAGCTTTCTTT
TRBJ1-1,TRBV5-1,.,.,CASSLAGDIKAFF,TGCGCCAGCAGCTTGGCTGGGGACATTAAAGCTTTCTTT
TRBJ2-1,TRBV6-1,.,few,CASSEYSSSYNEQFF,TGTGCCAGCAGTGAGTACTCGAGCTCCTACAATGAGCAGTTCTTC
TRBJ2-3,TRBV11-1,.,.,CASSLTRGWADTQYF,TGTGCCAGCAGCTTGACTAGAGGTTGGGCAGATACGCAGTATTTT
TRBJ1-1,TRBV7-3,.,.,CASSEGIMNTEAFF,TGTGCCAGCAGTGAGGGAATCATGAACACTGAAGCTTTCTTT
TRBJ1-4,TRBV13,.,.,CASSLGMTLRGEKLFF,TGTGCCAGCAGCTTAGGGATGACACTAAGGGGTGAAAAACTGTTTTTT
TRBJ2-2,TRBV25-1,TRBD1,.,CASRDRDRGLANTGELFF,TGTGCCAGCAGGGACCGGGACAGGGGGCTGGCGAACACCGGGGAGCTGTTTTTT
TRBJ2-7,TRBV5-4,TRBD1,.,CATQLRGDRGDEQYF,TGTGCCACCCAGCTTCGAGGGGACAGGGGCGACGAGCAGTACTTC
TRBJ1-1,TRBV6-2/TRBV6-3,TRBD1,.,CASSPGQVNTEAFF,TGTGCCAGCAGTCCGGGACAGGTGAACACTGAAGCTTTCTTT
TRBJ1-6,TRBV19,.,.,CASSIAGSYNSPLHF,TGTGCCAGTAGTATAGCCGGCTCCTATAATTCACCCCTCCACTTT
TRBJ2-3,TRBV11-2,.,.,CASSLALSTQYF,TGTGCCAGCAGCTTAGCTCTGAGTACGCAGTATTTT
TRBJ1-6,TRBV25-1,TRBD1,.,CASSELIHRGASPLHF,TGTGCCAGCAGTGAATTGATTCACAGGGGCGCGTCACCCCTCCACTTT
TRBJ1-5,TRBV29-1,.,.,CSVLEERNQPQHF,TGCAGCGTTCTCGAGGAGAGGAATCAGCCCCAGCATTTT
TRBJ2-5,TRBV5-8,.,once,CASSLDSPGAETQYF,TGTGCCAGCAGCTTGGATTCGCCAGGGGCAGAGACCCAGTACTTC
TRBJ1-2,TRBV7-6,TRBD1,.,CASSPFRDSANYGYTF,TGTGCCAGCAGCCCGTTCAGGGACAGTGCGAACTATGGCTACACCTTC
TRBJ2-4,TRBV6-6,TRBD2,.,CASSPTTLPGGAKNIQYF,TGTGCCAGCAGTCCGACAACGTTACCGGGAGGAGCCAAAAACATTCAGTACTTC
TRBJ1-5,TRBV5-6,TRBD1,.,CASSSDRGRQPQHF,TGTGCCAGCAGCTCGGACAGGGGCCGTCAGCCCCAGCATTTT
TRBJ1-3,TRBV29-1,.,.,CSAGTGDF,TGCAGCGCCGGGACTGGGGATTTT
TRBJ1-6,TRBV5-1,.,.,CASSLKGGGDSPLHF,TGCGCCAGCAGCTTGAAAGGGGGGGGCGATTCACCCCTCCACTTT
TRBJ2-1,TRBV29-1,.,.,CSAATGRNEQFF,TGCAGCGCTGCAACAGGCCGCAATGAGCAGTTCTTC
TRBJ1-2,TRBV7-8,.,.,CASSLAPQGTGANYGYTF,TGTGCCAGCAGCTTAGCACCGCAGGGAACTGGAGCTAACTATGGCTACACCTTC
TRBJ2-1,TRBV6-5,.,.,CASSYSLGGNEQFF,TGTGCCAGCAGTTACTCCTTGGGGGGTAATGAGCAGTTCTTC
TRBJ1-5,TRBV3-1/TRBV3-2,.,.,CASSQEPQGNPDQPQHF,TGTGCCAGCAGCCAAGAACCGCAGGGGAATCCGGATCAGCCCCAGCATTTT
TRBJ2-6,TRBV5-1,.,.,CASSFRQGDSGANVLTF,TGCGCCAGCAGCTTCCGGCAGGGCGATTCTGGGGCCAACGTCCTGACTTTC
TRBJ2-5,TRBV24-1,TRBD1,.,CATSDVGTGGETQYF,TGTGCCACCAGTGATGTTGGGACAGGGGGGGAGACCCAGTACTTC
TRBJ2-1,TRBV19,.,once,CASSITGGEYNEQFF,TGTGCCAGTAGTATAACGGGGGGCGAATACAATGAGCAGTTCTTC
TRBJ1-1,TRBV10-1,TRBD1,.,CASSAIGGDRESF,TGCGCCAGCAGTGCTATTGGCGGGGACAGGGAGTCATTT
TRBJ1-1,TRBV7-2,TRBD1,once,CASSFTGVRTEAFF,TGTGCCAGCAGCTTTACAGGGGTGAGGACTGAAGCTTTCTTT
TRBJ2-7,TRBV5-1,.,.,CASQQGPSSYEQYF,TGCGCCAGCCAGCAGGGCCCGAGCTCCTACGAGCAGTACTTC
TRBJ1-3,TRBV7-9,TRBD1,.,CASSFDTGGRNTIYF,TGTGCCAGCAGCTTCGATACAGGGGGAAGGAACACCATATATTTT
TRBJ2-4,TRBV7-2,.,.,CASSLAGVANIQYF,TGTGCCAGCAGCTTAGCCGGGGTCGCAAACATTCAGTACTTC